This is a list of T cell receptor beta chains from one sample in a study of blood T cell repertoires in COVID-19. Generated by immunoSEQ multiplex PCR, the TCRdb table keeps only in-frame clones and is missing some. The sample has tens of thousands of clones, more than 85% seen once. Input material: peripheral blood. The receptors come from a human donor in a cohort sampled during active COVID-19. CDR3s include the opening cysteine and the closing phenylalanine or tryptophan. Fields, in order: V gene, D gene, clone size, J gene, CDR3 protein, CDR3 DNA. A D gene is named only where the DNA matches it firmly. Where a row states a size, it is once, few, many or the class of an expanded clone; other rows omit it.

V gene: TRBV19; D gene: .; clone size: .; J gene: TRBJ1-6; CDR3 protein: CASSIDSLNSPLHF; CDR3 DNA: TGTGCCAGTAGTATAGATAGCCTGAATTCACCCCTCCACTTT
V gene: TRBV6-2/TRBV6-3; D gene: .; clone size: once; J gene: TRBJ2-7; CDR3 protein: CASTPFTSGERYEQYF; CDR3 DNA: TGTGCCAGCACCCCTTTTACCAGCGGAGAACGCTACGAGCAGTACTTC
V gene: TRBV18; D gene: TRBD1; clone size: .; J gene: TRBJ2-7; CDR3 protein: CASSPQPGQGYHEQYF; CDR3 DNA: TGTGCCAGCTCACCGCAACCGGGACAGGGGTACCACGAGCAGTACTTC
V gene: TRBV4-2; D gene: .; clone size: .; J gene: TRBJ2-7; CDR3 protein: CASSQDSAIAVSYEQYF; CDR3 DNA: TGTGCCAGCAGCCAAGATTCCGCGATAGCGGTATCCTACGAGCAGTACTTC
V gene: TRBV5-1; D gene: TRBD2; clone size: .; J gene: TRBJ2-2; CDR3 protein: CASSSLAGGAGELFF; CDR3 DNA: TGCGCCAGCAGCTCTCTAGCGGGGGGTGCCGGGGAGCTGTTTTTT
V gene: TRBV7-2; D gene: TRBD1; clone size: .; J gene: TRBJ1-6; CDR3 protein: CASSLVWGRGYAPLHF; CDR3 DNA: TGTGCCAGCAGCTTAGTATGGGGCAGGGGGTACGCACCCCTCCACTTT
V gene: TRBV23-1; D gene: .; clone size: once; J gene: TRBJ1-4; CDR3 protein: CASSPRRGTIPKLTNEKLFF; CDR3 DNA: TGCGCCAGCAGTCCACGTAGGGGGACGATACCTAAATTAACTAATGAAAAACTGTTTTTT
V gene: TRBV5-6; D gene: TRBD1; clone size: few; J gene: TRBJ1-2; CDR3 protein: CASSLTGGHYGYTF; CDR3 DNA: TGTGCCAGCAGCTTGACAGGGGGCCACTATGGCTACACCTTC
V gene: TRBV10-3; D gene: .; clone size: few; J gene: TRBJ2-1; CDR3 protein: CAISEELLYNEQFF; CDR3 DNA: TGTGCCATCAGTGAGGAACTCCTCTACAATGAGCAGTTCTTC
V gene: TRBV15; D gene: .; clone size: once; J gene: TRBJ1-4; CDR3 protein: CATSRDNGAYEKLFF; CDR3 DNA: TGTGCCACCAGCAGAGATAATGGGGCCTATGAAAAACTGTTTTTT
V gene: TRBV6-2/TRBV6-3; D gene: TRBD2; clone size: .; J gene: TRBJ2-2; CDR3 protein: CASRPSGSPTGELFF; CDR3 DNA: TGTGCCAGCAGGCCTAGCGGGAGTCCCACCGGGGAGCTGTTTTTT
V gene: TRBV6-2/TRBV6-3; D gene: TRBD1; clone size: .; J gene: TRBJ2-1; CDR3 protein: CASSYRGQVLYNEQFF; CDR3 DNA: TGTGCCAGCAGTTACAGGGGACAGGTGCTATACAATGAGCAGTTCTTC
V gene: TRBV12-3/TRBV12-4; D gene: .; clone size: .; J gene: TRBJ2-3; CDR3 protein: CASSPSTDTQYF; CDR3 DNA: TGTGCCAGCAGTCCAAGCACAGATACGCAGTATTTT
V gene: TRBV2; D gene: .; clone size: .; J gene: TRBJ2-1; CDR3 protein: CASSEDMSSYNEQFF; CDR3 DNA: TGTGCCAGCAGTGAGGACATGAGCTCCTACAATGAGCAGTTCTTC
V gene: TRBV3-1/TRBV3-2; D gene: TRBD2; clone size: .; J gene: TRBJ2-7; CDR3 protein: CASSPRTSGGPSRYEQYF; CDR3 DNA: TGTGCCAGCAGCCCTCGGACTAGCGGGGGCCCCTCTCGGTACGAGCAGTACTTC
V gene: TRBV29-1; D gene: .; clone size: .; J gene: TRBJ2-7; CDR3 protein: CSDAHQGGGRGISSEQYF; CDR3 DNA: TGCAGCGATGCACACCAAGGGGGGGGGCGCGGTATCTCCTCCGAGCAGTACTTC
V gene: TRBV28; D gene: TRBD2; clone size: .; J gene: TRBJ2-2; CDR3 protein: CASSFSTSGPRTGELFF; CDR3 DNA: TGTGCCAGCAGTTTCTCGACTAGCGGGCCGAGAACCGGGGAGCTGTTTTTT
V gene: TRBV6-5; D gene: TRBD1; clone size: .; J gene: TRBJ1-2; CDR3 protein: CASSYSGQGLYTF; CDR3 DNA: TGTGCCAGCAGTTACTCGGGACAGGGTTTATACACCTTC
V gene: TRBV6-4; D gene: TRBD1; clone size: .; J gene: TRBJ1-2; CDR3 protein: CASSDSVGQGASGYTF; CDR3 DNA: TGTGCCAGCAGTGACTCGGTTGGGCAGGGGGCGAGTGGCTACACCTTC
V gene: TRBV5-4; D gene: TRBD2; clone size: .; J gene: TRBJ2-1; CDR3 protein: CASSWGTSGRVEQFF; CDR3 DNA: TGTGCCAGCAGCTGGGGGACTAGCGGGAGGGTAGAGCAGTTCTTC
V gene: TRBV27; D gene: .; clone size: .; J gene: TRBJ2-2; CDR3 protein: CASSLLMVGGQDFSSGELFF; CDR3 DNA: TGTGCCAGCAGTTTATTAATGGTTGGGGGACAAGACTTTAGTAGCGGGGAGCTGTTTTTT
V gene: TRBV19; D gene: TRBD2; clone size: .; J gene: TRBJ2-1; CDR3 protein: CASRAGGGGLIFGNEQFF; CDR3 DNA: TGTGCCAGTAGAGCCGGGGGGGGAGGCTTAATTTTCGGGAATGAGCAGTTCTTC
V gene: TRBV14; D gene: TRBD1; clone size: .; J gene: TRBJ1-2; CDR3 protein: CASSPQTGGGGYTF; CDR3 DNA: TGTGCCAGCAGCCCCCAAACAGGGGGAGGTGGCTACACCTTC
V gene: TRBV4-2; D gene: TRBD1; clone size: .; J gene: TRBJ1-4; CDR3 protein: CASSQVSGTANEKLFF; CDR3 DNA: TGTGCCAGCAGCCAAGTCTCCGGGACAGCTAATGAAAAACTGTTTTTT
V gene: TRBV27; D gene: TRBD1; clone size: .; J gene: TRBJ1-4; CDR3 protein: CASSLTGGGLGEKLFF; CDR3 DNA: TGTGCCAGCAGCTTGACAGGGGGCGGGTTGGGTGAAAAACTGTTTTTT
V gene: TRBV12-5; D gene: TRBD1; clone size: .; J gene: TRBJ1-4; CDR3 protein: CASGSGTVAIEKLFF; CDR3 DNA: TGTGCTAGTGGGAGTGGGACAGTTGCAATCGAAAAACTGTTTTTT
V gene: TRBV5-1; D gene: .; clone size: .; J gene: TRBJ2-5; CDR3 protein: CASSLATSGETQYF; CDR3 DNA: TGCGCCAGCAGCTTGGCCACTAGTGGAGAGACCCAGTACTTC
V gene: TRBV6-4; D gene: TRBD2; clone size: .; J gene: TRBJ2-6; CDR3 protein: CASSDVAGGPGANVLTF; CDR3 DNA: TGTGCCAGCAGTGACGTAGCGGGGGGGCCTGGGGCCAACGTCCTGACTTTC
V gene: TRBV30; D gene: TRBD2; clone size: .; J gene: TRBJ2-3; CDR3 protein: CAWSGPLAGEGTQYF; CDR3 DNA: TGTGCCTGGAGTGGCCCACTAGCGGGAGAGGGTACGCAGTATTTT